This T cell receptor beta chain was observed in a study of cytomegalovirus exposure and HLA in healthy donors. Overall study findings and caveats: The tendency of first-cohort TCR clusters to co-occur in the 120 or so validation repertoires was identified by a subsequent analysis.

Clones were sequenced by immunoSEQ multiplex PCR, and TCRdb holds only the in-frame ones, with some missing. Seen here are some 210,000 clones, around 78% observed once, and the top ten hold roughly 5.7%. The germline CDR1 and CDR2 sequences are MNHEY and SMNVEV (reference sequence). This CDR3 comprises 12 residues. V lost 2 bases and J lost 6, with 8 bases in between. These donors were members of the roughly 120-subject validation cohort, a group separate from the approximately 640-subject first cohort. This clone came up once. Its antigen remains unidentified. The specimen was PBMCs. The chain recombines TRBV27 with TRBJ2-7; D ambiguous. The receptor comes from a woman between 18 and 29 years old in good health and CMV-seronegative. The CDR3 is CASSLPGSEQYF. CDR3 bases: TGTGCCAGCAGTTTACCAGGATCCGAGCAGTACTTC.